The 13 T cell receptor beta chains listed next were all sequenced from one sample in a study of blood T cell repertoires in COVID-19. This table comes from immunoSEQ multiplex PCR, and its TCRdb copy is limited to in-frame clones, with some not included. The sample holds some 40,000 clones, roughly 85% seen once. The specimen was peripheral blood. The source of these receptors is a man aged 35 to 55 with active COVID-19.

V is TRBV9 and J is TRBJ2-2; 7 positions agree with TRBD1. In germline, CDR1 is SGDLS, CDR2 YYNGEE. This CDR3 is built from 14 residues. The ends lost 6 bases at V and 7 bases at J; junction bases unmatched: 9. CDR3 DNA sequence: TGTGCCAGCACCCAGGGGGTGGGCATCGGGGAGCTGTTTTTT. Protein: CASTQGVGIGELFF.

J is TRBJ2-1 and V is TRBV25-1; D is perhaps TRBD1 (6 bases). Germline V gives CDR1 MGHDK, CDR2 SYGVNS. Trimming removed 4 bases at V and 3 bases at J, with 16 bases between. The CDR3 is made up of 16 amino acids. In nucleotides, the CDR3 is TGTGCCAGCAGTGGTCCCGGGAACAGGGTCTACAATGAGCAGTTCTTC. Its protein is CASSGPGNRVYNEQFF.

This chain connects TRBV24-1 to TRBJ2-1, with D unresolved. Per germline, CDR1 KGHDR and CDR2 SFDVKD. CDR3 length: 16 residues. V lost 0 bases, J lost 0 bases, and 8 bases lay in between. CDR3 in amino acids: CATSDLDSSSYNEQFF. The CDR3, as DNA: TGTGCCACCAGTGATTTGGATAGTAGCTCCTACAATGAGCAGTTCTTC.

The chain carries TRBV5-4 and TRBJ2-1, with 10 nucleotides matching TRBD2. CDR3 length: 18 residues. Trimming at V came to 4 bases and at J to 3 bases, leaving 13 bases not matched to a gene. Germline V gene data show CDR1 as SGHNT and CDR2 as YYREEE (reference sequence). CDR3 in amino acids: CASSLSFSGRAYYNEQFF. The CDR3 DNA reads as TGTGCCAGCAGCCTATCCTTCAGCGGGAGGGCCTACTACAATGAGCAGTTCTTC.

The gene calls are TRBV6-5 and TRBJ2-2; the match to TRBD2 covers 12 bases. CDR1 is MNHEY, CDR2 SVGAGI, per germline. V lost 0 bases, J lost 4 bases, and 0 bases stayed unmatched. The CDR3 covers 16 residues. The CDR3 DNA reads TGTGCCAGCAGTTACTCGACTAGCGGGAGCACCGGGGAGCTGTTTTTT. The encoded protein is CASSYSTSGSTGELFF.

The CDR3 sequence: CASSRTGGPYGYTF. The CDR3 bases are TGTGCCAGCAGTAGAACAGGGGGTCCCTATGGCTACACCTTC. V usage is TRBV28 and J usage is TRBJ1-2, with 8 positions matching TRBD1. The CDR3 is made up of 14 amino acids. Looked up from germline, CDR1 is MDHEN and CDR2 is SYDVKM. J gave up 4 bases and V 5 bases, and 6 bases lay outside the gene matches.

The CDR3 region is CASSLVDRSTDTQYF. In DNA, the CDR3 is TGCGCCAGCAGCTTGGTAGACAGGTCCACAGATACGCAGTATTTT. This rearrangement joins TRBV5-1 to TRBJ2-3; D is perhaps TRBD1 (6 bases). The germline gives CDR1 SGHRS, CDR2 YFSETQ. This CDR3 contains 15 residues. V lost 0 bases to trimming and J lost 2 bases, with 10 bases between them.

The chain recombines TRBV7-3 with TRBJ1-3; D is perhaps TRBD1 (5 bases). The V end was cut by 4 bases, the J end by 4 bases, with 11 bases between. The CDR3 extends over 14 amino acids. Germline CDR1 SGHTA, CDR2 FQGTGA. Here the CDR3 DNA reads TGTGCCAGCAGCTCTACAGGCTCCGGAAACACCATATATTTT. It yields the protein CASSSTGSGNTIYF.

The chain combines TRBV14 with TRBJ2-5; 7 bases are a match to TRBD1. Trimming cost V 4 bases and J 2 bases; bases outside gene matches: 4. The CDR3 length is 14 residues. The germline V gene encodes CDR1 SGHDN and CDR2 FVKESK. The CDR3 spells CASSLDRLQETQYF. CDR3 sequence (DNA): TGTGCCAGCAGCCTGGACAGGTTACAAGAGACCCAGTACTTC.

The chain's CDR3 is CASSPLAGAGNEQFF. In DNA form, the CDR3 reads TGTGCCAGCAGCCCACTAGCGGGAGCCGGAAATGAGCAGTTCTTC. The V call is TRBV7-7, the J call TRBJ2-1, with TRBD2 matching over 11 bases. The CDR3 sequence is 15 residues long. Trimming cost V 5 bases and J 7 bases; bases outside gene matches: 7. The germline gives CDR1 SSHAT, CDR2 FNYEAQ (reference sequence).

The V gene is TRBV3-1 (or the pseudogene TRBV3-2), the J gene TRBJ2-7; possibly TRBD1 for D (6 bases). The V gene's germline CDR1 is LGHDT and CDR2 YNNKEL (reference sequence). The V and J ends lost 3 bases and 6 bases respectively, with 6 bases between them. The CDR3 is made up of 11 amino acids. This CDR3 reads CASSQTGEQYF. In nucleotides, the CDR3 is TGTGCCAGCAGCCAGACAGGCGAGCAGTACTTC.

This clone has only one observation. The rearrangement uses TRBV2 and TRBJ2-2; 8 bases fit TRBD2. There are 15 residues in the CDR3. Germline CDR1 and CDR2: SNHLY and FYNNEI. J lost 5 bases, V lost 4 bases, and 6 bases had no gene match. The CDR3 sequence: CASSGRLAQTGELFF. DNA of the CDR3: TGTGCCAGCAGTGGACGACTAGCGCAGACCGGGGAGCTGTTTTTT.

The chain is built from TRBV19 and TRBJ2-7; D is unresolved. Germline assignment: CDR1 LNHDA and CDR2 SQIVND (reference sequence). This CDR3 is built from 13 residues. V lost 1 base and J 3 bases, leaving 7 bases between the germline ends. The CDR3 region has the DNA TGTGCCAGTAGTATAGCCGAACACTACGAGCAGTACTTC. Translation: CASSIAEHYEQYF.